Presented here are 23 T cell receptor beta chains from one specimen sequenced in a study of identifying expanded T cells in peripheral blood. The method was immunoSEQ multiplex PCR; TCRdb's version includes in-frame clones alone and lacks a portion of them. The sample has over 85,000 clones; approximately 84% are singletons. Sequenced input: blood. The receptor set was obtained from a person aged 18-70 years in good health.

V is TRBV7-9 and J is TRBJ2-2; the D gene is possibly TRBD1 (6 bases). Per germline, CDR1 SEHNR and CDR2 FQNEAQ (reference sequence). This CDR3 spans 18 amino acids. Trimming took 3 bases from V and 2 from J, leaving 19 bases between them. The CDR3 is CASSFAKDSLVNTGELFF. CDR3 coding DNA: TGTGCCAGCAGCTTTGCCAAGGACAGCCTTGTTAACACCGGGGAGCTGTTTTTT.

CDR3: CSVLGQGSSYEQYF. As DNA, the CDR3 is TGCAGCGTTTTAGGACAGGGATCCTCCTACGAGCAGTACTTC. The chain recombines TRBV29-1 with TRBJ2-7, with 8 positions matching TRBD1. Germline V gene data show CDR1 as SQVTM and CDR2 as ANQGSEA. The CDR3 is 14 amino acids. Unmatched junction bases numbered 6, after V lost 5 bases and J lost 0 bases.

V and J are TRBV6-6 and TRBJ1-1; 7 positions match TRBD1. Trimming cost V 6 bases and J 3 bases; bases outside gene matches: 1. The CDR3 extends over 12 amino acids. CDR1 is MNHNY and CDR2 is SVGAGI in the germline V gene (reference sequence). The CDR3 sequence: CASSQGDTEAFF. In DNA form, the CDR3 reads TGTGCCAGCAGCCAGGGGGACACTGAAGCTTTCTTT.

The chain has TRBV5-1 and TRBJ1-3; TRBD1 might be the D (6 bases). The CDR3 is 17 residues long. CDR1 is SGHRS and CDR2 is YFSETQ in the germline V gene. Deletions cut 3 bases from V and 0 bases from J, with 16 bases between. Written as DNA, the CDR3 is TGCGCCAGCAGCTGGAGCGGAACAGGGAGCTCTGGAAACACCATATATTTT. Translating gives CASSWSGTGSSGNTIYF.

The chain uses TRBV12-5 and TRBJ2-3; 8 bases fit TRBD2. With 1 base clipped from V and 1 base from J, the junction kept 10 bases outside the gene matches. The germline V gene has CDR1 LGHNT and CDR2 FRNRAP. This CDR3 has 18 amino acids. The CDR3 loop is CASGLDHSYGGGTDTQYF. CDR3 in DNA: TGTGCTAGTGGTTTGGACCACTCCTACGGGGGGGGCACAGATACGCAGTATTTT.

Remarks on this clone: One end of the junction does not line up with germline, which may come from a read error. The J gene is TRBJ1-6, the V gene TRBV14, with D possibly TRBD1 on 5 matching bases. The CDR3 is made up of 15 amino acids. The germline gives CDR1 SGHDN, CDR2 FVKESK. The CDR3 sequence is CASSPLEGTNSPPHF. In DNA, the CDR3 is TGTGCCAGCAGCCCATTGGAGGGGACCAATTCACCCCCCCACTTT. The whole variable domain, remainder taken from reference TRBV14 and TRBJ1-6, is EAGVTQFPSHSVIEKGQTVTLRCDPISGHDNLYWYRRVMGKEIKFLLHFVKESKQDESGMPNNRFLAERTGGTYSTLKVQPAELEDSGVYFCASSPLEGTNSPPHFGNGTRLTVT.

This chain uses TRBV7-2 with TRBJ2-3; tentatively, D is TRBD1 (6 bases). The CDR3 sequence is 13 residues long. Germline V gives CDR1 SGHTA, CDR2 FQGNSA. The germline V and J ends were trimmed by 3 bases and 6 bases, with 10 bases remaining between them. This chain's CDR3 is CASSFITGDTQYF. The CDR3 DNA reads as TGTGCCAGCAGCTTCATTACAGGGGATACGCAGTATTTT.

This clone was recorded only once. The chain is built from TRBV9 and TRBJ2-2; D gene ambiguous. The V end lost 0 bases, the J end lost 1 base, and 7 bases lay between the germline ends. Germline V gene lookup returns CDR1 SGDLS and CDR2 YYNGEE. The CDR3 spans 15 residues. The CDR3 coding sequence is TGTGCCAGCAGCGTAGGTTGGGGGAACACCGGGGAGCTGTTTTTT. It yields the protein CASSVGWGNTGELFF.

The chain uses TRBV27 and TRBJ2-3; the match to TRBD1 covers 8 bases. V lost 2 bases and J lost 6; bases outside the gene matches: 7. In germline, CDR1 is MNHEY, CDR2 SMNVEV (reference sequence). The CDR3 is 15 residues long. DNA of the CDR3: TGTGCCAGCAGTTTACCGTCCAGGGGGCTTGATACGCAGTATTTT. As protein: CASSLPSRGLDTQYF.

This chain connects TRBV4-3 to TRBJ1-1; D not certain. The CDR3 extends over 19 amino acids. With 4 bases removed from V and 4 bases from J, the gap between germline ends came to 28 bases. The germline V gene has CDR1 LGHNA and CDR2 YSLEER. CDR3 bases: TGCGCCAGCAGCCTCCACTCGGCTTGGGAAAATGGCGGTGGCACTGAAGCTTTCTTT. Translating gives CASSLHSAWENGGGTEAFF.

V and J are TRBV10-2 and TRBJ1-1; weak D call: TRBD1 (6 bases). V was cut by 10 bases and J by 8 bases, with 20 bases left in between. Germline-derived CDR1 and CDR2 are WSHSY and SAAADI. The CDR3 consists of 13 residues. Here the CDR3 DNA reads TGCGCCACTGACAAGGGTGCGGGGGCAGAAGCTTTCTTT. Encoded protein: CATDKGAGAEAFF.

The chain carries TRBV30 and TRBJ1-6; D unresolved. Trimming stripped 1 base from V and 6 bases from J, with 4 bases between. Germline CDR1 GTSNPN, CDR2 SVGIG (reference sequence). The CDR3 covers 12 residues. The CDR3 is CAWSGSNSPLHF. DNA of the CDR3: TGTGCCTGGAGTGGGAGTAATTCACCCCTCCACTTT.

The V and J genes are TRBV6-1 and TRBJ1-2, with 9 bases lining up with TRBD1. Unmatched junction bases numbered 6, after V lost 0 bases and J lost 4 bases. Looked up from germline, CDR1 is MNHNS and CDR2 is SASEGT. The CDR3 length is 16 residues. Here the CDR3 DNA reads TGTGCCAGCAGTGAAGCCGGGACAGGGAATGCCTATGGCTACACCTTC. Amino acids: CASSEAGTGNAYGYTF.

The chain has TRBV28 and TRBJ1-5; D perhaps matches TRBD1 (5 bases). Deletions cut 7 bases from V and 0 bases from J, with 16 bases between. This CDR3 is 16 amino acids long. Germline V gene lookup returns CDR1 MDHEN and CDR2 SYDVKM. The CDR3 sequence: CASTSLVRGSNQPQHF. The CDR3 DNA sequence: TGTGCCAGCACCTCCCTCGTTAGGGGTAGCAATCAGCCCCAGCATTTT.

This clone has only a few counts. The J gene is TRBJ1-1, the V gene TRBV6-5; D is uncertain. Germline V gene sequence: CDR1 MNHEY, CDR2 SVGAGI. Trimming left V 5 bases short and J 0 bases short, with 10 bases between. The CDR3 extends over 14 amino acids. The CDR3 protein is CASSHPNMNTEAFF. The CDR3 DNA reads as TGTGCCAGCAGTCATCCTAACATGAACACTGAAGCTTTCTTT.

A note on this clone: An end of the junction does not agree with germline; a read error may underlie this. The J gene is TRBJ1-3, the V gene TRBV2, with D possibly TRBD1 on 5 matching bases. Germline V gene sequence: CDR1 SNHLY, CDR2 FYNNEI. CDR3 length: 15 residues. CDR3 bases: TGTGCCAGCAGAGAAGACAGCAGCTCTGGAAACACCATATATTTT. Its translation is CASREDSSSGNTIYF.

The chain links TRBV15 to TRBJ1-3; D gene unclear. V gave up 5 bases and J gave up 0 bases, with 14 bases separating them. This CDR3 region has 16 residues. Germline CDR1 is LNHNV and CDR2 is YYDKDF (reference sequence). The CDR3 reads CATSETSSGSGNTIYF. The CDR3, as DNA: TGTGCCACCAGCGAAACGTCAAGTGGCTCTGGAAACACCATATATTTT.

The chain is built from TRBV6-1 and TRBJ1-5; D perhaps matches TRBD1 (6 bases). The CDR3 is 15 residues long. Trimming removed 3 bases at V and 5 bases at J, with 14 bases between. Germline V CDR1 and CDR2: MNHNS, SASEGT. CDR3 residues: CASSEWLQGDQPQHF. DNA of the CDR3: TGTGCCAGCAGTGAGTGGTTACAGGGCGATCAGCCCCAGCATTTT.

The chain combines TRBV18 with TRBJ1-1; tentative D call: TRBD1 (6 bases). The CDR3 contains 18 residues. With 1 base removed from V and 5 bases from J, the gap between germline ends came to 23 bases. Per the germline V gene, CDR1 is KGHSH and CDR2 is LQKENI. In DNA, the CDR3 is TGTGCCAGCTCACCACTTCAGTCAGTCACAGGGACGTCTACTGAAGCTTTCTTT. Translating gives CASSPLQSVTGTSTEAFF.

V is TRBV29-1 and J is TRBJ1-2, with D possibly being TRBD1 (5 bases). In germline, CDR1 is SQVTM, CDR2 ANQGSEA. CDR3 length: 13 residues. The V end was cut by 4 bases, the J end by 3 bases, with 12 bases between. The CDR3 protein is CSVGRGEDYGYTF. As DNA, the CDR3 is TGCAGCGTTGGGCGGGGGGAGGACTATGGCTACACCTTC.

V gene TRBV6-5 combines with J gene TRBJ1-1; perhaps TRBD1 as D (6 bases). Trimming removed 5 bases from V and 4 bases from J, with 11 bases in between. Per germline, CDR1 MNHEY and CDR2 SVGAGI. The CDR3 runs to 13 residues. The CDR3 nucleotides read TGTGCCAGCAGTAACCGGGACACCACTGAAGCTTTCTTT. It is translated as CASSNRDTTEAFF.

The chain is built from TRBV6-1 and TRBJ2-3, with a tentative D call TRBD1 (6 bases). The length of the CDR3 is 14 residues. Germline loops: CDR1 MNHNS, CDR2 SASEGT. Trimming removed 6 bases at V and 6 bases at J, with 16 bases between. As DNA, the CDR3 is TGTGCCAGCAGCTATGGGGCAGGGGAGGATACGCAGTATTTT. It yields the protein CASSYGAGEDTQYF.

The gene calls are TRBV18 and TRBJ1-5; D ambiguous. Germline V lookup: CDR1 KGHSH, CDR2 LQKENI. V dropped 1 base and J dropped 0 bases, with 7 bases sitting between them. The CDR3 covers 15 residues. Here the CDR3 DNA reads TGTGCCAGCTCACCACAGCAAAATAGCAATCAGCCCCAGCATTTT. Protein: CASSPQQNSNQPQHF.